A selection of T cell receptor beta chains follows, all from one sample in a study of T cells after yellow fever vaccination. One entry per CDR3 protein, called by TCRdb with MiXCR from the 5' RACE reads. This sample has 90,000 to 130,000 distinct CDR3 sequences, with 7.5% to 9.5% found just once. The sample in question was CD8+ T cells sorted from PBMCs, obtained 45 days after the yellow fever booster vaccination. These receptors were obtained from a man aged 25 to 45 who received the YFV17D yellow fever vaccine. CDR3s include the opening cysteine and the closing phenylalanine or tryptophan. The D gene is left open where the match is weak. A clone size is listed for some rows: how often the clone was seen (once, few, many), or a class if it is expanded.

>TRBD1|TRBJ1-1|few|TRBV29-1
CSGHRGAEAFF
TGCAGCGGTCACAGGGGGGCGGAAGCTTTCTTT
>TRBD1|TRBJ2-3|-|TRBV23-1
CASSQSPGQGGADTQYF
TGCGCCAGCAGTCAATCCCCCGGACAGGGAGGTGCAGATACGCAGTATTTT
>-|TRBJ2-3|few|TRBV7-2
CASSMFTLGVDTQYF
TGTGCCAGCAGCATGTTTACCTTGGGGGTCGATACGCAGTATTTT
>-|TRBJ1-4|many|TRBV18
CASSPTGTSDEKLFF
TGTGCCAGCTCACCTACCGGGACTTCGGACGAAAAACTGTTTTTT
>-|TRBJ2-2|-|TRBV5-4
CASRIAGDGELFF
TGTGCCAGCAGAATTGCAGGGGACGGGGAGCTGTTTTTT
>-|TRBJ2-7|few|TRBV7-8
CAFDGFAGTAFYEQYF
TGTGCCTTTGATGGGTTTGCTGGGACCGCTTTCTACGAGCAGTACTTC
>-|TRBJ1-4|many|TRBV20-1
CSARDQRALQIQLFF
TGCAGTGCTAGAGATCAAAGGGCCCTCCAAATTCAACTGTTTTTT
>-|TRBJ1-5|-|TRBV6-1
CASRPMGNQPQHF
TGTGCCAGCAGACCTATGGGCAATCAGCCCCAGCATTTT
>TRBD1|TRBJ2-7|few|TRBV5-4
CARGPGTGAYEQYF
TGTGCCAGGGGCCCTGGGACAGGAGCCTACGAGCAGTACTTC
>TRBD2|TRBJ2-7|few|TRBV18
CASSPRRERWYEQYF
TGTGCCAGCTCACCCCGGCGGGAGCGGTGGTACGAGCAGTACTTC
>TRBD1|TRBJ2-7|-|TRBV20-1
CSARGQGAITREQYF
TGCAGTGCTAGGGGACAGGGGGCAATAACGAGGGAGCAGTACTTC
>-|TRBJ2-7|many|TRBV29-1
CSVLGGVGEQYF
TGCAGCGTTTTGGGAGGTGTCGGCGAGCAGTACTTC
>-|TRBJ2-1|-|TRBV14
CASTVGGNPEQFF
TGTGCCAGCACTGTGGGCGGAAACCCTGAGCAGTTCTTC
>-|TRBJ2-1|many|TRBV12-3/TRBV12-4
CASSLDPLLNEQFF
TGTGCCAGCAGTTTAGATCCCCTCCTTAATGAGCAGTTCTTC
>-|TRBJ1-5|many|TRBV20-1
CSAREQGPPQHF
TGCAGTGCTAGAGAGCAGGGGCCGCCCCAGCATTTT
>-|TRBJ2-5|many|TRBV25-1
CASSELGGGGHETQYF
TGTGCCAGCAGTGAATTAGGGGGAGGAGGGCATGAGACCCAGTACTTC
>-|TRBJ2-7|few|TRBV15
CATSRELNYEQYF
TGTGCCACCAGCAGAGAACTGAATTACGAGCAGTACTTC
>-|TRBJ2-5|few|TRBV21-1
CASSTQDRGIQETQYF
TGTGCCAGCAGCACACAAGACAGGGGAATACAAGAGACCCAGTACTTC
>-|TRBJ1-2|-|TRBV29-1
CSVVERRGYTF
TGCAGCGTTGTAGAACGGCGGGGCTACACCTTC
>-|TRBJ2-7|-|TRBV9
CASSLPDGPSVGEQYF
TGTGCCAGCAGCCTCCCGGACGGGCCTTCGGTAGGCGAGCAGTACTTC
>-|TRBJ2-3|few|TRBV7-8
CASSLTRVWSDTQYF
TGTGCCAGCAGCCTTACTCGGGTTTGGTCAGATACGCAGTATTTT
>-|TRBJ2-3|few|TRBV15
CATSREADTQYF
TGTGCCACCAGCAGAGAGGCAGATACGCAGTATTTT
>TRBD2|TRBJ2-5|many|TRBV4-3
CASSLVQREHETQYF
TGCGCCAGCAGCCTAGTCCAGCGGGAGCACGAGACCCAGTACTTC
>-|TRBJ2-1|-|TRBV14
CASSHWGNEQFF
TGTGCCAGCAGCCACTGGGGCAATGAGCAGTTCTTC
>TRBD1|TRBJ2-7|many|TRBV7-9
CASSSGGVEQYF
TGTGCCAGCAGCTCAGGGGGCGTCGAGCAGTACTTC
>-|TRBJ2-1|-|TRBV4-3
CASSQDQWRAVNEQFF
TGCGCCAGCAGCCAAGATCAATGGAGGGCGGTGAATGAGCAGTTCTTC
>-|TRBJ2-2|few|TRBV7-3
CASSSPGGGVNTGELFF
TGTGCCAGCAGCTCGCCTGGTGGTGGGGTAAACACCGGGGAGCTGTTTTTT
>-|TRBJ2-2|many|TRBV10-3
CAISESRAGDPTGELFF
TGTGCCATCAGTGAGAGTCGCGCAGGGGACCCCACCGGGGAGCTGTTTTTT
>-|TRBJ2-7|-|TRBV29-1
CSVEGSSGRPYEQYF
TGCAGCGTTGAAGGTTCGTCAGGTCGGCCCTACGAGCAGTACTTC
>-|TRBJ1-1|many|TRBV29-1
CSVEEIGRDFEAFF
TGCAGCGTTGAAGAAATAGGCAGGGATTTTGAAGCTTTCTTT
>TRBD2|TRBJ2-1|few|TRBV4-1
CASSMGLAGNNEQFF
TGCGCCAGCAGCATGGGGCTAGCGGGAAACAATGAGCAGTTCTTC
>-|TRBJ2-7|few|TRBV5-1
CASSLLASGEQYF
TGCGCCAGCAGCTTACTAGCTTCGGGCGAGCAGTACTTC
>TRBD2|TRBJ2-1|many|TRBV4-3
CASSDYRGLDDEQFF
TGCGCCAGCAGCGACTACCGGGGACTAGACGATGAGCAGTTCTTC
>-|TRBJ2-3|many|TRBV4-2
CASSQEASLPDTQYF
TGTGCCAGCAGCCAAGAAGCCTCTCTCCCAGATACGCAGTATTTT
>-|TRBJ1-3|many|TRBV7-9
CASSPIGGNTIYF
TGTGCCAGCAGCCCGATCGGCGGAAACACCATATATTTT
>-|TRBJ2-5|many|TRBV28
CASSVDPAPETQYF
TGTGCCAGCAGTGTGGACCCAGCCCCAGAGACCCAGTACTTC
>-|TRBJ2-5|-|TRBV20-1
CSARDFGAGPRETQYF
TGCAGTGCTAGAGATTTTGGGGCAGGGCCGAGAGAGACCCAGTACTTC
>TRBD1|TRBJ2-3|many|TRBV7-8
CASSLTGADTQYF
TGTGCCAGCAGCTTAACAGGGGCAGATACGCAGTATTTT
>-|TRBJ2-1|many|TRBV6-1
CASRTGTSYNEQFF
TGTGCCAGCAGGACCGGGACTTCCTACAATGAGCAGTTCTTC
>TRBD2|TRBJ2-1|-|TRBV5-1
CASSLVASGRLSSYNEQFF
TGCGCCAGCAGCTTGGTGGCTAGCGGGAGGCTGAGCTCCTACAATGAGCAGTTCTTC
>-|TRBJ1-1|many|TRBV27
CASSKTRSMNTEAFF
TGTGCCAGCAGCAAAACACGCAGCATGAACACTGAAGCTTTCTTT
>-|TRBJ2-1|-|TRBV15
CATSSSYEQFF
TGTGCCACCAGCAGTTCGTATGAGCAGTTCTTC
>TRBD2|TRBJ2-3|few|TRBV11-2
CASRLAGDTQYF
TGTGCCAGCAGGCTAGCGGGAGATACGCAGTATTTT
>-|TRBJ1-6|few|TRBV12-3/TRBV12-4
CASSLGIGSPLHF
TGTGCCAGCAGTTTAGGGATAGGATCACCCCTCCACTTT
>-|TRBJ1-1|many|TRBV27
CASSLDFEAGEAFF
TGTGCCAGCAGTTTGGACTTCGAGGCAGGAGAAGCTTTCTTT
>-|TRBJ2-1|many|TRBV6-4
CASSPASEGGEQFF
TGTGCCAGCAGTCCGGCTAGCGAAGGGGGAGAGCAGTTCTTC
>-|TRBJ2-1|many|TRBV9
CASSSGGGQGDGISNNEQFF
TGTGCCAGCAGCTCGGGGGGGGGACAGGGCGACGGGATTAGCAACAATGAGCAGTTCTTC
>-|TRBJ1-6|many|TRBV27
CASSLYSSSYNSPLHF
TGTGCCAGCAGTTTATATTCCAGCTCCTATAATTCACCCCTCCACTTT
>-|TRBJ2-5|-|TRBV12-3/TRBV12-4
CASIDTLQETQYF
TGTGCCAGCATAGACACTCTGCAAGAGACCCAGTACTTC
>-|TRBJ2-7|many|TRBV2
CSFKGETYEQYF
TGTTCCTTCAAGGGGGAGACCTACGAGCAGTACTTC
>TRBD1|TRBJ2-3|few|TRBV7-9
CASSRSDRGWTDTQYF
TGTGCCAGCAGCCGCTCGGACAGGGGGTGGACAGATACGCAGTATTTT
>TRBD1|TRBJ2-1|few|TRBV24-1
CATSDPGQGFGNEQFF
TGTGCCACCAGTGACCCCGGACAGGGTTTCGGCAATGAGCAGTTCTTC
>-|TRBJ2-2|-|TRBV29-1
CSVVTDGELFF
TGCAGCGTTGTCACAGACGGGGAGCTGTTTTTT
>-|TRBJ2-7|few|TRBV4-3
CASSQAPTGRAYEQYF
TGCGCCAGCAGCCAAGCGCCGACAGGCCGAGCCTACGAGCAGTACTTC
>-|TRBJ2-1|few|TRBV27
CASKQGPDPFNEQFF
TGTGCCAGCAAGCAAGGTCCGGATCCGTTCAATGAGCAGTTCTTC
>TRBD2|TRBJ2-1|many|TRBV4-3
CASSPAGAFHEQFF
TGCGCCAGCAGCCCAGCGGGAGCCTTCCATGAGCAGTTCTTC
>TRBD1|TRBJ2-2|many|TRBV6-1
CASRTRQGLNTGELFF
TGTGCCAGCAGAACCAGACAGGGGTTGAACACCGGGGAGCTGTTTTTT